These T cell receptor beta chains were read from a single sample in a study of CD8 T cells in ankylosing spondylitis. TCRdb reprocessed the 5' RACE reads via MiXCR and lists one record per CDR3 protein. The sample shows about 340,000 distinct CDR3 sequences, approximately 22% of them seen only once. Sequencing was performed on blood, either unsorted or a sorted T cell fraction (not recorded which). The source of these receptors is a male donor with ankylosing spondylitis or in good health (not recorded which). CDR3s leave out the opening cysteine and the closing phenylalanine or tryptophan. Each record gives: V gene, D gene, CDR3 protein. D genes are given only for firm matches.

v_gene: TRBV27
d_gene: TRBD1
CDR3aa: ASSWGQGHNQPQH

v_gene: TRBV30
d_gene: TRBD1
CDR3aa: AWSDRGYEQY

v_gene: TRBV2
d_gene: .
CDR3aa: ASSNQVRTSQETQY

v_gene: TRBV7-9
d_gene: .
CDR3aa: ASSLDNYEQY

v_gene: TRBV7-6
d_gene: TRBD2
CDR3aa: ASSRRGTSGANTDTQY

v_gene: TRBV2
d_gene: .
CDR3aa: ASSERTVYEQY

v_gene: TRBV27
d_gene: .
CDR3aa: ASSCDPEDLLTEQF

v_gene: TRBV11-1
d_gene: TRBD2
CDR3aa: ASSLLEARSGGASDGELF

v_gene: TRBV20-1
d_gene: .
CDR3aa: SAKGPGRAGHNEQF

v_gene: TRBV4-1
d_gene: .
CDR3aa: ASSQDAGDNEKLF

v_gene: TRBV30
d_gene: .
CDR3aa: AWDLGSSYEQY

v_gene: TRBV11-1
d_gene: .
CDR3aa: ASSTDPTRQAFPSYEQY

v_gene: TRBV12-3/TRBV12-4
d_gene: TRBD1
CDR3aa: ASSLVGQGVETQY

v_gene: TRBV29-1
d_gene: .
CDR3aa: SVGGEDTTYEQY

v_gene: TRBV6-4
d_gene: .
CDR3aa: ASSDGTTHNEQF

v_gene: TRBV6-5
d_gene: TRBD2
CDR3aa: ASSYSNGGADTQY

v_gene: TRBV6-2/TRBV6-3
d_gene: TRBD2
CDR3aa: ASSQEGLAGDTYNEQF

v_gene: TRBV20-1
d_gene: TRBD1
CDR3aa: SARAVTGGSPLH

v_gene: TRBV9
d_gene: .
CDR3aa: ASSARALHEQF

v_gene: TRBV2
d_gene: .
CDR3aa: ASSDRTFYEQY

v_gene: TRBV29-1
d_gene: .
CDR3aa: SVLGDGTEAF

v_gene: TRBV19
d_gene: .
CDR3aa: ASSLLLLDNEQF

v_gene: TRBV29-1
d_gene: .
CDR3aa: SLYGTSGGEQY

v_gene: TRBV7-9
d_gene: TRBD1
CDR3aa: ASSFLQGEETQY

v_gene: TRBV12-3/TRBV12-4
d_gene: .
CDR3aa: ASSLEASRT

v_gene: TRBV5-5
d_gene: .
CDR3aa: ASSPTQDHTSTDTQY

v_gene: TRBV20-1
d_gene: TRBD1
CDR3aa: SATFAQGIPYEQY

v_gene: TRBV29-1
d_gene: .
CDR3aa: SVLGYQETQY

v_gene: TRBV6-1
d_gene: TRBD1
CDR3aa: ASSPGGWQPQH

v_gene: TRBV12-3/TRBV12-4
d_gene: TRBD2
CDR3aa: ASRGTSGGPGELF

v_gene: TRBV29-1
d_gene: .
CDR3aa: SVVKSYEQY

v_gene: TRBV29-1
d_gene: .
CDR3aa: SVEVLTGNFYGYT

v_gene: TRBV20-1
d_gene: TRBD1
CDR3aa: SARAGTGDNSPLH

v_gene: TRBV5-6
d_gene: .
CDR3aa: ASSVPRGAVQY

v_gene: TRBV25-1
d_gene: TRBD1
CDR3aa: ASSDWKQGAVGNEQF

v_gene: TRBV6-5
d_gene: TRBD2
CDR3aa: ASSYSRLAANYEQY

v_gene: TRBV6-1
d_gene: TRBD2
CDR3aa: ASRPLAGGAGELF

v_gene: TRBV20-1
d_gene: TRBD2
CDR3aa: SARALAGLDEQY

v_gene: TRBV20-1
d_gene: TRBD2
CDR3aa: SARRLAGMDEQF

v_gene: TRBV7-6
d_gene: .
CDR3aa: ASRLGGGTDTQY

v_gene: TRBV12-3/TRBV12-4
d_gene: .
CDR3aa: ASSSIPGQVTLGEQY

v_gene: TRBV20-1
d_gene: TRBD2
CDR3aa: SVNPGLAGAIYEQY

v_gene: TRBV7-9
d_gene: .
CDR3aa: ASSSSLTDYEQY

v_gene: TRBV5-6
d_gene: .
CDR3aa: ASSLSRAEQY

v_gene: TRBV2
d_gene: .
CDR3aa: ASSEMSGSYEQY

v_gene: TRBV28
d_gene: TRBD1
CDR3aa: ASNQPGQGTYNEQF

v_gene: TRBV5-6
d_gene: TRBD2
CDR3aa: ASSLYAGGPYEQY

v_gene: TRBV7-9
d_gene: TRBD1
CDR3aa: ASIGTGGNNEQF

v_gene: TRBV27
d_gene: .
CDR3aa: ASSPLIGELF

v_gene: TRBV5-5
d_gene: .
CDR3aa: ASSLEPAGALTDTQY

v_gene: TRBV5-1
d_gene: .
CDR3aa: ASSLERGPGTDTQY

v_gene: TRBV27
d_gene: TRBD1
CDR3aa: ASSPGTGGQETQY

v_gene: TRBV12-5
d_gene: .
CDR3aa: ASGPHEDPTYNEQF

v_gene: TRBV13
d_gene: TRBD2
CDR3aa: ASSYRTSGTDTQY

v_gene: TRBV6-2/TRBV6-3
d_gene: TRBD1
CDR3aa: ASKPTGAYEQY